This paragraph reports one T cell receptor (beta chain). The source of the sample is a study of blood T cell repertoires in COVID-19. Turning to the study itself: Whether acute or convalescent, the COVID-19 samples came from the United States, Italy and Spain. Sample material is recorded as cDNA or gDNA derived from T cells, B-cell-depleted T cells, or PBMCs.

V dropped 2 bases and J dropped 4 bases, with 6 bases sitting between them. The V gene's germline CDR1 is MDHEN and CDR2 SYDVKM. This CDR3 spans 13 amino acids. Methods used by the authors: Estimation of nucleated cell counts was performed using reference gene primer amplification. The protocol was immunoSEQ multiplex PCR, while the TCRdb copy is restricted to in-frame clones and leaves out a portion. V, J and clone size derive from that table, while D and trimming were established from the DNA sequence. The sample lists more than 65,000 clones; over 65% were seen once. Input material: peripheral blood. The TCR comes from a woman between 65 and 79 years old with acute or convalescent COVID-19. V is TRBV28 and J is TRBJ2-1, with D unresolved. The DNA of the CDR3 is TGTGCCAGCAGTTTAGCAGGTTACAATGAGCAGTTCTTC. It yields the protein CASSLAGYNEQFF.